The clone carrying this T cell receptor (beta chain) has ten or more counts. Its matching antigen is unknown. This CDR3 has 12 residues. Germline V gene data show CDR1 as SGHTA and CDR2 as FQGNSA. Trimming cost V 1 base and J 8 bases; bases outside gene matches: 1. These data originate in a study of T cell repertoires in cytomegalovirus infection. Study background: Public TCR beta signatures indicated both CMV infection and matching HLA type. Study-level findings and limits: The ex vivo response showed dominance by HLA-C-restricted CMV-specific TCR beta clonotypes. Adding up the frequency of public TCR beta families identified people who carried CMV plus the relevant HLA.

MiXCR, run by TCRdb on the reads, gives a single entry per CDR3 protein. The sample consists of about 200,000 distinct CDR3 sequences, 9.5% of them appearing once. V usage is TRBV7-2 and J usage is TRBJ1-2; 7 bases are a match to TRBD1. The sequenced material came from PBMCs. This TCR was sampled from a human donor in good health (CMV status not recorded). Some clones in this sample may be carry-over from other donors' samples. This CDR3 is CASSLEQGGYTF. CDR3 nucleotides: TGTGCCAGCAGCTTAGAACAGGGGGGCTACACCTTC. Full variable domain (rest looked up from reference TRBV7-2 and TRBJ1-2): GAGVSQSPSNKVTEKGKDVELRCDPISGHTALYWYRQSLGQGLEFLIYFQGNSAPDKSGLPSDRFSAERTGGSVSTLTIQRTQQEDSAVYLCASSLEQGGYTFGSGTRLTVV.